This record concerns one T cell receptor beta chain sequence. This clone's antigen is unknown. Within one base of it there is no much larger clone, and no base qualities were kept. This specimen comes from a study of T cell responses to AZD1222 COVID-19 vaccine (dated by TCRdb to the early 2020s). A note on the overall study: AZD1222 recipients given second doses at about 4 weeks or at about 12 weeks were pooled, since spike-specific TCR depth and breadth were not found to differ between the two schedules. TCR sequencing covered some 250 trial participants: 207 given two doses of AZD1222 and around 26 given two doses of MenACWY control vaccine. Trial participants were enrolled by age into subgroups of 18-55, 56-69 and 70-plus years, and about 150, 27 and 61 TCR-sequenced participants, respectively, were included in these subgroups.

Sample time point, as interpreted from the label and publication: baseline before first vaccination. Vaccinee samples were obtained from the UK trials COV001 and COV002, which included a single-blind randomized controlled phase 2/3 trial of AZD1222 (ChAdOx1 nCoV-19) in healthy adults. For TCRbeta chain sequencing, PBMC samples were collected from trial participants at day 0 and at day 28 after the second dose. V and J are truncated by 6 bases and 7 bases respectively, leaving an intervening sequence of 16 bases. The CDR3 starts with the cysteine, ends with the phenylalanine, and has 14 residues. The only DNA kept is the CDR3, 42 bases in frame from the first base. CDR1 and CDR2, per the germline V gene, are SNHLY and FYNNEI. Results and caveats for the whole study, not just this receptor: Vaccine-associated CD4 TCRs spanned the whole spike protein, with dominant responses in regions 160-218 and 743-854. Because no day 14 peak-response samples were available, the repertoires could be characterized only after the peak T cell response. Participants were mostly white British and included more females than males, and it was suggested by the authors that clonal diversity may have been underestimated. In the small 56-69-year group, the increase in depth fell short of significance, most likely because of low power. Spike-specific TCR breadth and depth rose significantly after two AZD1222 doses compared with day 0 and with MenACWY recipients. Epitopes outside the regions mutated in the B.1.351 and B.1.1.7 variants were reportedly recognized by nearly half of the unique spike-specific TCRs. Only five or six AZD1222 recipients were SARS-CoV-2 seropositive at baseline, limiting conclusions about previously exposed vaccinees.

The CDR3 regions of human TCRbeta chains were analyzed by immunosequencing. On the study's bioinformatics: Repertoire TCRs were matched against a reference library of SARS-CoV-2-specific TCRs generated with the MIRA antigen-specificity platform. Breadth was defined as the fraction of unique TCRs that were SARS-CoV-2-associated. Depth was defined as the fraction of total T cells that were SARS-CoV-2-associated. Using the MIRA data, every spike-specific TCR was mapped to the spike region that the TCR reacted to and assigned to either a CD4 or a CD8 class. Log10-transformed breadth and depth values were compared by one-way ANOVA with Sidak's multiple comparisons tests. The clones in this table, taken by TCRdb from immuneACCESS, are in-frame only. Not every clone is retained; where verified, under half of the shortfall comes from an unresolved V gene, and the cause of the rest is unknown. V, J and clone size are those of that table, while D and trimming were read from the DNA. The sample records approximately 120,000 clones, about nine tenths of which are singletons. Roughly 4.7% of the sample lies in the top ten.

The sequence links TRBV2 to TRBJ1-3, and perhaps TRBD1 as D gene, on 5 matching bases. The sequence was collected from an adult in good health. Sequences were derived from peripheral blood, sampled on day 0 of AZD1222 vaccination. The CDR3 corresponds to CASSDPGPQNTIYF. The sequence in DNA is TGTGCCAGCAGCGATCCGGGACCGCAGAACACCATATATTTT.